The 8 T cell receptor beta chains presented below share a single source sample, sequenced in a study of blood T cell repertoires in COVID-19. Only in-frame clones appear in the TCRdb table, and some are missing; sequencing was by immunoSEQ multiplex PCR. Found here are over 55,000 clones, approximately 86% of them singletons; the top ten hold 7.4%. The material sequenced was peripheral blood. The receptors here all came from a human donor with active COVID-19. The donor label of this sample is uncertain.

The chain employs TRBV4-1 and TRBJ1-2; D ambiguous. Germline values: CDR1 MGHRA, CDR2 YSYEKL. V shed 4 bases and J shed 0 bases, with 15 bases lying between them. The CDR3 consists of 16 residues. CDR3 amino acids: CASSPWTGVSNYGYTF. In nucleotides, the CDR3 is TGCGCCAGCAGCCCGTGGACTGGGGTCTCTAACTATGGCTACACCTTC.

The chain employs TRBV20-1 and TRBJ2-3; TRBD2 agrees at 7 bases. Germline CDR1 is DFQATT and CDR2 is SNEGSKA (reference sequence). V was clipped by 3 bases and J by 0 bases; unmatched bases: 9. CDR3 length: 16 residues. CDR3 in DNA: TGCAGTGCTAGTCCCCTGGCTAGCGGAAGCACAGATACGCAGTATTTT. Its protein product is CSASPLASGSTDTQYF.

The chain carries TRBV7-3 and TRBJ2-2; weak D call: TRBD1 (5 bases). CDR1 is SGHTA, CDR2 FQGTGA, per germline. The CDR3 length is 14 residues. The ends were cut back, 5 bases at V and 6 bases at J, with 13 bases in the middle. CDR3 nucleotide sequence: TGTGCCAGCAGCCCCCAGGGTTACGCCGGGGAGCTGTTTTTT. As protein: CASSPQGYAGELFF.

The V gene is TRBV19, the J gene TRBJ1-1; D not certain. V was shortened by 7 bases and J by 7 bases, with 16 bases between the two germline ends. The CDR3 runs 13 residues. CDR1 is LNHDA, CDR2 SQIVND, per germline (reference sequence). DNA of the CDR3: TGTGCCAGTACTTCCGGAGGGTGGGGTGAAGCTTTCTTT. This encodes CASTSGGWGEAFF.

This chain uses TRBV5-1 with TRBJ2-6, with D possibly TRBD1 on 5 matching bases. Trimming removed 1 base at V and 2 bases at J, with 7 bases between. The CDR3 is 15 amino acids. CDR1 and CDR2 (germline): SGHRS, YFSETQ. The CDR3 region has the DNA TGCGCCAGCAGCTTGCCAGGGCCTGGGGCCAACGTCCTGACTTTC. Translating it yields CASSLPGPGANVLTF. Variable domain in full (rest from reference TRBV5-1 and TRBJ2-6): KAGVTQTPRYLIKTRGQQVTLSCSPISGHRSVSWYQQTPGQGLQFLFEYFSETQRNKGNFPGRFSGRQFSNSRSEMNVSTLELGDSALYLCASSLPGPGANVLTFGAGSRLTVL.

This chain connects TRBV3-1 (or the pseudogene TRBV3-2) to TRBJ1-6, with a tentative D call TRBD1 (5 bases). The CDR3 consists of 16 residues. The germline gives CDR1 LGHDT, CDR2 YNNKEL (reference sequence). V dropped 4 bases and J dropped 3 bases, with 13 bases sitting between them. In nucleotides, the CDR3 is TGTGCCAGCAGCCTTCGCGGGACGGTCTATAATTCACCCCTCCACTTT. As protein: CASSLRGTVYNSPLHF.

V usage is TRBV27 and J usage is TRBJ1-6; the D gene is possibly TRBD1 (6 bases). Germline V lookup: CDR1 MNHEY, CDR2 SMNVEV (reference sequence). V was shortened by 5 bases and J by 3 bases, with 14 bases between the two germline ends. This CDR3 region has 16 residues. The CDR3 loop is CASSRLGQHYNSPLHF. Here the CDR3 DNA reads TGTGCCAGCAGTCGTCTCGGACAGCACTATAATTCACCCCTCCACTTT.

The V call is TRBV24-1, the J call TRBJ2-5, with a tentative D call TRBD1 (6 bases). V lost 4 bases to trimming and J lost 4 bases, with 15 bases between them. The germline CDR1 and CDR2 sequences are KGHDR and SFDVKD. This CDR3 comprises 15 residues. The CDR3 sequence: CATSESNRAGETQYF. For the CDR3, the DNA is TGTGCCACCAGTGAATCAAACAGGGCTGGAGAGACCCAGTACTTC.